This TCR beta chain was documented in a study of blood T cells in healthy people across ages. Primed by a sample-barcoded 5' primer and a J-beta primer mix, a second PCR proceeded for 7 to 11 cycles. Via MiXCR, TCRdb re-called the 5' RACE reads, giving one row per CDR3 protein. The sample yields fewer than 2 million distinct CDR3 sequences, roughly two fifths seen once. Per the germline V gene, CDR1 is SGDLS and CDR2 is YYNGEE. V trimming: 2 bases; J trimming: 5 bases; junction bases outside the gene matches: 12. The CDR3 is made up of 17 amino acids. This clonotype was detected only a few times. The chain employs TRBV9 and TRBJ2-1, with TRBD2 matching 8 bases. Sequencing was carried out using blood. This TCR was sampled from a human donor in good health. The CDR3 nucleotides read TGTGCCAGCAGCGTCCCTCCGGATAGCGGGGTTGACAATGAGCAGTTCTTC. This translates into CASSVPPDSGVDNEQFF.